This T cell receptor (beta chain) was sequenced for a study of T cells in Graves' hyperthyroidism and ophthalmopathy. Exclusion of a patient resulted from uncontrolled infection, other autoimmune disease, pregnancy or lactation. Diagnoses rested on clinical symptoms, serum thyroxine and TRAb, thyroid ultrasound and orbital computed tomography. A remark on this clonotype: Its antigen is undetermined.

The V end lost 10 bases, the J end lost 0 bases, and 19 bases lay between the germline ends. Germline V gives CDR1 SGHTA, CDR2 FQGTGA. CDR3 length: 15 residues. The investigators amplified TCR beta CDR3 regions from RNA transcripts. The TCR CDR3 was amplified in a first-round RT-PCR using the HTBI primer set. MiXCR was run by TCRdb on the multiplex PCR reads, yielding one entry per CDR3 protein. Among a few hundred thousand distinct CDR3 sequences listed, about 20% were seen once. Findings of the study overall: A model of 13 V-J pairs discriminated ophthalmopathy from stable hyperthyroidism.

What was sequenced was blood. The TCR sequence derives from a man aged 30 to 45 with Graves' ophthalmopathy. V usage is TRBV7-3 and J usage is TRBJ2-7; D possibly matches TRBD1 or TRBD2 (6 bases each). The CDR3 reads CANDGGGESSYEQYF. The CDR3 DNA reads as TGTGCCAACGACGGGGGCGGGGAGAGCTCCTACGAGCAGTACTTC. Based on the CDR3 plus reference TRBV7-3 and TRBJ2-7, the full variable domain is GAGVSQTPSNKVTEKGKYVELRCDPISGHTALYWYRQSLGQGPEFLIYFQGTGAADDSGLPNDRFFAVRPEGSVSTLKIQRTERGDSAVYLCANDGGGESSYEQYFGPGTRLTVT.